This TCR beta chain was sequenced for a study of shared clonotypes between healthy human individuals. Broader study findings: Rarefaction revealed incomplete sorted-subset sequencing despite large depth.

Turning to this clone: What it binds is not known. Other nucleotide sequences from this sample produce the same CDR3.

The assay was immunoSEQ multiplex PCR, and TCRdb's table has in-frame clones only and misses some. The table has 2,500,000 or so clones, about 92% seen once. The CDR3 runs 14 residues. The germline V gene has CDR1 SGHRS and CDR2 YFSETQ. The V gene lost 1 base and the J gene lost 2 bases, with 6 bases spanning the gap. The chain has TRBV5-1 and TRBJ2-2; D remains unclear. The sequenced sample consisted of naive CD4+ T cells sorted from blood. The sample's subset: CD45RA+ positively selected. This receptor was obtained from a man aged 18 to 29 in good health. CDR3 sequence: CASSLRQNTGELFF. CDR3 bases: TGCGCCAGCAGCTTGAGGCAAAACACCGGGGAGCTGTTTTTT.